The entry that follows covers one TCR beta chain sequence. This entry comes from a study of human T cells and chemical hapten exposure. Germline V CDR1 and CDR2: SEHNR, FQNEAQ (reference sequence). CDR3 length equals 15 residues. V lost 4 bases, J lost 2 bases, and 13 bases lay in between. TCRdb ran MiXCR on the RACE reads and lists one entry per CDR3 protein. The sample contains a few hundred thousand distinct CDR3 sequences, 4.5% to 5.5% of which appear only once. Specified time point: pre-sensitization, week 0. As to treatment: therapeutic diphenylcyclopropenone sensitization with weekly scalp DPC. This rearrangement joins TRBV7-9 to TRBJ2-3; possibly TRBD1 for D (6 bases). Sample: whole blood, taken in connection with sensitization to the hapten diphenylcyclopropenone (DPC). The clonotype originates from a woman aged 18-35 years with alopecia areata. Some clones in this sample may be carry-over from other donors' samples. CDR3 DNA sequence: TGTGCCAGCAGCTCCCCCGGGACACTCACAGATACGCAGTATTTT. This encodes CASSSPGTLTDTQYF.